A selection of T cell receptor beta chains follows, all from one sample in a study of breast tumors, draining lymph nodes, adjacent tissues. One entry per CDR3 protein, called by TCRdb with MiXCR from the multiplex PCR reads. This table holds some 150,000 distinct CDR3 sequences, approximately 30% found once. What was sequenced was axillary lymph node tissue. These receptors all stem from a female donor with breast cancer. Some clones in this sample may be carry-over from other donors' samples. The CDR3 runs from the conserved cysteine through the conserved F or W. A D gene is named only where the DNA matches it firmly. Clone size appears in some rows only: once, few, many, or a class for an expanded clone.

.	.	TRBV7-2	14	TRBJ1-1	CASSLGVWNTEAFF	TGTGCCAGCAGCTTAGGGGTCTGGAACACTGAAGCTTTCTTT
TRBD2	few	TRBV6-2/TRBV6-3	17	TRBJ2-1	CASSYPRGRYAYNEQFF	TGTGCCAGCAGTTACCCCCGCGGGAGGTACGCCTACAATGAGCAGTTCTTC
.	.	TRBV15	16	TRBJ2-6	CATSREFGTGANVLTF	TGTGCCACCAGCAGAGAGTTTGGGACAGGGGCCAACGTCCTGACTTTC
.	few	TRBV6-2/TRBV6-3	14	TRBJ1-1	CASRGPSRAAEAFF	TGTGCCAGCAGGGGCCCGAGCAGGGCGGCTGAAGCTTTCTTT
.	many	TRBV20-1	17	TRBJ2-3	CSASSLGHQHSTDTQYF	TGCAGTGCTAGTAGTCTGGGCCACCAACATAGCACAGATACGCAGTATTTT
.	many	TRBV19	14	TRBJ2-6	CASIGGAGANVLTF	TGTGCCAGTATAGGGGGGGCTGGGGCCAACGTCCTGACTTTC
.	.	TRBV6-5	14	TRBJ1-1	CASSHSGSNTEAFF	TGTGCCAGCAGTCACTCCGGATCCAACACTGAAGCTTTCTTT
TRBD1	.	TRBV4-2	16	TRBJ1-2	CASSQGGQEFAYGYTF	TGTGCCAGCAGCCAAGGAGGACAGGAGTTTGCCTATGGCTACACCTTC
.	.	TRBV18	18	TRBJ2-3	CASSMGIIGTGGTDTQYF	TGTGCCAGCTCAATGGGGATTATCGGGACTGGCGGCACAGATACGCAGTATTTT
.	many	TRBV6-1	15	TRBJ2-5	CASSERPGAGETQYF	TGTGCCAGCAGTGAACGTCCGGGGGCTGGGGAGACCCAGTACTTC
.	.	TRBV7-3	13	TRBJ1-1	CASSLLWNTEAFF	TGTGCCAGCAGCTTATTATGGAACACTGAAGCTTTCTTT
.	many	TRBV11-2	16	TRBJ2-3	CASSALGRGTGDTQYF	TGTGCCAGCAGCGCCTTGGGCAGAGGGACGGGCGATACGCAGTATTTT
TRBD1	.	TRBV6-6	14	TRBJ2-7	CASNIQGFRYEQYF	TGTGCCAGCAATATACAGGGGTTTCGCTACGAGCAGTACTTC
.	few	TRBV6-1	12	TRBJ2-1	CASSQAAFEQFF	TGTGCCAGCAGTCAAGCAGCGTTTGAGCAGTTCTTC
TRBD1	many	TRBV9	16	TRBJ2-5	CASSANYRGSLGTQYF	TGTGCCAGCAGCGCAAACTACAGGGGCTCCTTAGGGACCCAGTACTTC
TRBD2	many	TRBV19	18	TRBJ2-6	CASKLVREGRSGANVLTF	TGTGCCAGTAAGCTGGTGCGGGAGGGCCGTTCTGGGGCCAACGTCCTGACTTTC
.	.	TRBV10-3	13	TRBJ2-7	CASGGGGVCEQYF	TGTGCCAGCGGCGGGGGCGGAGTCTGCGAGCAGTACTTC
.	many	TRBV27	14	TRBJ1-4	CASAPAFPNEKLFF	TGTGCCAGCGCCCCCGCTTTTCCTAATGAAAAACTGTTTTTT
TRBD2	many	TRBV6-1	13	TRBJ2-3	CAGGVTGADTQYF	TGTGCCGGGGGGGTGACGGGAGCAGATACGCAGTATTTT
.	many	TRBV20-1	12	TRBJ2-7	CSANSGSYEQYF	TGCAGTGCTAACAGCGGATCCTACGAGCAGTACTTC
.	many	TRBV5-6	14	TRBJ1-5	CASSATGGGQPQHF	TGTGCCAGCAGCGCCACCGGCGGAGGGCAGCCCCAGCATTTT
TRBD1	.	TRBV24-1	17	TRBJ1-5	CATSDTGTGDFNQPQHF	TGTGCCACCAGTGACACCGGGACAGGGGACTTCAATCAGCCCCAGCATTTT
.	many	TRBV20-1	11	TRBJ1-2	CSAPLGGGYTF	TGCAGTGCTCCTTTGGGGGGTGGCTACACCTTC
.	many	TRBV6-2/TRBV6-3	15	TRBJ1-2	CASSYGSVRAYGYTF	TGTGCCAGCAGTTACGGCTCGGTTAGGGCCTATGGCTACACCTTC
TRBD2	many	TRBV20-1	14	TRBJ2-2	CSASGLAGTGELFF	TGCAGTGCATCAGGACTAGCTGGGACCGGGGAGCTGTTTTTT
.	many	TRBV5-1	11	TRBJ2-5	CASSDQETQYF	TGCGCCAGCAGCGATCAAGAGACCCAGTACTTC
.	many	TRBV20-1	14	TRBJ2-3	CSARDSRFTDTQYF	TGCAGTGCTAGAGATTCCAGGTTCACAGATACGCAGTATTTT
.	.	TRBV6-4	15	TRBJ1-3	CASSDGDSLGNTIYF	TGTGCCAGCAGTGACGGAGACAGTCTTGGAAACACCATATATTTT
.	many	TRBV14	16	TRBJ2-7	CASSQKRRGNSYEQYF	TGTGCCAGCAGCCAAAAACGCCGAGGGAATTCCTACGAGCAGTACTTC
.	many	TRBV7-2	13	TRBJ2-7	CASSFYSPYEQYF	TGTGCCAGCAGCTTTTACTCTCCCTACGAGCAGTACTTC
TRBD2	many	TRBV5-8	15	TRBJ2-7	CASSLRAGGPYEQYF	TGTGCCAGCAGCTTGAGAGCGGGAGGGCCGTACGAGCAGTACTTC
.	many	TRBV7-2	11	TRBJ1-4	CASSLGGKLFF	TGTGCCAGCAGCTTAGGGGGAAAACTGTTTTTT
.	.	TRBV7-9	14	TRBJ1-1	CASSTTRMNTEAFF	TGTGCCAGCAGCACCACCAGGATGAACACTGAAGCTTTCTTT
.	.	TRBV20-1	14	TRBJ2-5	CSARVDRTTETQYF	TGCAGTGCTAGAGTTGACAGGACGACCGAGACCCAGTACTTC
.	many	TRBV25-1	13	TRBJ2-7	CASSAITSYEQYF	TGTGCCAGCAGTGCAATCACTAGCTACGAGCAGTACTTC
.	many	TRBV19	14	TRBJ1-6	CASADRQGNSPLHF	TGTGCCAGTGCCGACCGGCAGGGCAATTCACCCCTCCACTTT